These 9 T cell receptor beta chains originate from one sample sequenced in a study of esophageal squamous cell carcinoma under preoperative chemotherapy (dated 2018 in TCRdb). Taken with the paper, the label for time point translates to: before preoperative PTX-NDP chemotherapy. The method was PCR. Reads for this sample came from a HiSeq X Ten. Using fastp at Q25 and MiXCR, TCRdb reprocessed the public reads and kept productive beta chains. Entries that share a CDR3 protein sequence are merged under the most common genes and DNA. The sample table lists about 16,000 distinct CDR3 sequences, more than 45% of them with a count of one. The ten largest clones take up around 30% of the sample. The sample was gathered from a patient given preoperative chemotherapy. These receptors all come from a human donor with esophageal squamous cell carcinoma. The donor label of this sample is uncertain.

The V and J genes are TRBV12-3 or TRBV12-4 and TRBJ2-5, with 9 bases fitting TRBD1. Trimming removed 5 bases from V and 5 bases from J; junction bases left unmatched: 9. The CDR3 is 15 residues long. DNA of the CDR3: TGTGCCAGCAGTGATGACAGGGGGGTGGATGAGACCCAGTACTTC. Translating it yields CASSDDRGVDETQYF.

This clonotype was detected many times. The V gene is TRBV7-2, the J gene TRBJ2-7; D is possibly TRBD2 (7 bases). The CDR3 runs 14 residues. Trimming removed 3 bases from V and 2 bases from J, with 11 bases in between. The germline V gene encodes CDR1 SGHTA and CDR2 FQGNSA. The CDR3 loop reads CASSLGGGTYEQYF. The CDR3 DNA reads as TGTGCCAGCAGCTTGGGAGGGGGAACCTACGAGCAGTACTTC. The variable domain in full, completed from reference TRBV7-2 and TRBJ2-7, reads GAGVSQSPSNKVTEKGKDVELRCDPISGHTALYWYRQSLGQGLEFLIYFQGNSAPDKSGLPSDRFSAERTGGSVSTLTIQRTQQEDSAVYLCASSLGGGTYEQYFGPGTRLTVT.

The sample holds many counts of this clonotype. The CDR3 DNA is TGTGCCAGCAGGGACAGGGGTCTGATAAGTGAGACCCAGTACTTC. Translated: CASRDRGLISETQYF. The genes are TRBV27 and TRBJ2-5, with 9 nucleotides matching TRBD1. Looked up from germline, CDR1 is MNHEY and CDR2 is SMNVEV (reference sequence). The CDR3 extends over 15 amino acids. The J segment lost 5 bases and the V segment lost 6 bases, leaving 10 bases of the junction unmatched.

V is TRBV12-3 or TRBV12-4 and J is TRBJ2-3; D unresolved. The J call is doubtful: the DNA matches TRBJ2-2 better. This CDR3 comprises 14 residues. In DNA form, the CDR3 reads TGTGCCAGCAGCCGCCTAGGGATTAACGATGAGCTGTTTTTT. This sequence encodes CASSRLGINDELFF.

This clonotype was recorded a few times. The chain links TRBV27 to TRBJ2-7, with 9 bases aligning to TRBD1. After removal of 5 bases from V and 2 bases from J, the junction contained 7 bases not matched to a gene. This CDR3 has 15 residues. The germline V gene encodes CDR1 MNHEY and CDR2 SMNVEV (reference sequence). The CDR3 spells CASSISGTGTYEQYF. CDR3 nucleotide sequence: TGTGCCAGCAGTATCTCCGGGACAGGGACCTACGAGCAGTACTTC.

The chain recombines TRBV12-3 or TRBV12-4 with TRBJ2-5; 11 bases are shared with TRBD2. The DNA end favors TRBJ2-7, so the J call may be wrong. The CDR3 is 18 residues long. The DNA of the CDR3 is TGTGCCAGCCGGCCGAGAAAGACTAGCGGGAATTATTGGGACGAGCAGTACTTC. Encoded protein: CASRPRKTSGNYWDEQYF.

This clonotype was recorded many times. This chain links TRBV7-6 with TRBJ2-3; D unresolved. Per germline, CDR1 SGHVS and CDR2 FNYEAQ. The V gene lost 4 bases and the J gene lost 5 bases, with 7 bases spanning the gap. The CDR3 is 12 residues long. This chain's CDR3 is CASSSYQDTQYF. The CDR3 DNA is TGTGCCAGCAGCTCCTATCAAGATACGCAGTATTTT.

The chain recombines TRBV6-1 with TRBJ2-1, with D unresolved. The CDR3 has 16 amino acids. Germline V gene sequence: CDR1 MNHNS, CDR2 SASEGT. V gave up 5 bases and J gave up 2 bases, with 16 bases separating them. This CDR3 is CASSPLDGATYNEQFF. Written as DNA, the CDR3 is TGTGCCAGCAGTCCTCTTGACGGAGCCACCTACAATGAGCAGTTCTTC.

V gene TRBV19 combines with J gene TRBJ2-2; 10 bases line up with TRBD1. The CDR3 totals 15 residues. Germline-derived CDR1 and CDR2 are LNHDA and SQIVND (reference sequence). The V segment lost 6 bases and the J segment 6 bases; nucleotides outside the gene matches: 7. CDR3 region: CASRTPGTGAGELFF. The CDR3 bases are TGTGCCAGTAGAACCCCCGGGACAGGGGCCGGGGAGCTGTTTTTT.